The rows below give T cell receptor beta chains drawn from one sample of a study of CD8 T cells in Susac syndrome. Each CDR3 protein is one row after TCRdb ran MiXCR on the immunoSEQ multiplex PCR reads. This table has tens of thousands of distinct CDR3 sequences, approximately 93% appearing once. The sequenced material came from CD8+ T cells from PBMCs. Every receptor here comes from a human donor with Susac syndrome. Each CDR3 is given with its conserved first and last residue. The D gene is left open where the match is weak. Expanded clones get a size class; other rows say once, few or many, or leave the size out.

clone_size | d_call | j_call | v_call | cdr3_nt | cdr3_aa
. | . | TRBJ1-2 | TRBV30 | TGTGCCTGGAGTGTACTTGGGACGGATGGCTACACCTTC | CAWSVLGTDGYTF
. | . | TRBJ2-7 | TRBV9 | TGTGCCAGCAGCGTAGAAGATGGCGGCTACCGGTCGTACGAGCAGTACTTC | CASSVEDGGYRSYEQYF
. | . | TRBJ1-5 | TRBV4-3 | TGCGCCAGCAGCCGGATTCTAGAGAACGATCAGCCCCAGCATTTT | CASSRILENDQPQHF
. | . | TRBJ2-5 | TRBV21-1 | TGTGCCAGCAGAGGGCGGGAGCGGAAGTGGATAGAGACCCAGTACTTC | CASRGRERKWIETQYF
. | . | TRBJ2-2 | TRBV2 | TGTGCCAGCAGTGAAGTAAACCGGGACGCGAACACCGGGGAGCTGTTTTTT | CASSEVNRDANTGELFF
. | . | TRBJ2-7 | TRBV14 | TGTGCCAGCAGCCAAGAGTGGGGAAACTCCTACGAGCAGTACTTC | CASSQEWGNSYEQYF
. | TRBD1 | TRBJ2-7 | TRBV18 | TGTGCCAGCTCACCAGCTACAGGGGGGTTCTCCTACGAGCAGTACTTC | CASSPATGGFSYEQYF
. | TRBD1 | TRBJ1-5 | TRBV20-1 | TGCAGTGCTAGAGTTTATGGAAGTGGGGGACAGGGTAATCAGCCCCAGCATTTT | CSARVYGSGGQGNQPQHF
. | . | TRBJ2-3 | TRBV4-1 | TGCGCCAGCAGCCACTCGGCTACGCAGTATTTT | CASSHSATQYF
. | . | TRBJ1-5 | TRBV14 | TGTGCCAGCAGCCAAGATCTTAGTAGTCCCCAGCATTTT | CASSQDLSSPQHF
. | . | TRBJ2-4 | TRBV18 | TGTGCCAGCTCACCTCTTGAGACAGATCTAGCCAAAAACATTCAGTACTTC | CASSPLETDLAKNIQYF
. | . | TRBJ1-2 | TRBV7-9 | TGTGCCAGCAGCCCGGAGGCGACAGTATATGGCTACACCTTC | CASSPEATVYGYTF
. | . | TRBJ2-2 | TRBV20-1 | TGCAGTGCTTCGACAGACACGAACACCGGGGAGCTGTTTTTT | CSASTDTNTGELFF
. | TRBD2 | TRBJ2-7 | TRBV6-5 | TGTGCCAGCAGTTTAGCGGGAAAGTCCTACGAGCAGTACTTC | CASSLAGKSYEQYF
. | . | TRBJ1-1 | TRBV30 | TGTGCCTGGAGTGTAGGGGGGACTGAAGCTTTCTTT | CAWSVGGTEAFF
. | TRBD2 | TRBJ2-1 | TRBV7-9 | TGTGCCAGCAGCCAGACTAGCGGGACCCCCAATGAGCAGTTCTTC | CASSQTSGTPNEQFF
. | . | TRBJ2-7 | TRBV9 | TGTGCCAGCAGCGTAGGGGGAAGCTCCTACGAGCAGTACTTC | CASSVGGSSYEQYF
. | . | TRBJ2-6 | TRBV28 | TGTGCCAGCACCTTCTTTCTCGGGGCCAACGTCCTGACTTTC | CASTFFLGANVLTF
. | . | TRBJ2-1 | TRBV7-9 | TGTGCTTACCCCGTGGAGAGCTCCTACAATGAGCAGTTCTTC | CAYPVESSYNEQFF
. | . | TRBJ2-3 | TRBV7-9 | TGTGCCAGCAGCCCGACAAGCCCTAGCACAGATACGCAGTATTTT | CASSPTSPSTDTQYF
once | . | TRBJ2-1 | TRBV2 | TGTGCCAGACGGGGGCCCCCCTTCGATGAGCAGTTCTTC | CARRGPPFDEQFF
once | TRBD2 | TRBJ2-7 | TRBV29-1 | TGCAGCGGGACGACTAGCGGGAGGCTCGAGCAGTACTTC | CSGTTSGRLEQYF
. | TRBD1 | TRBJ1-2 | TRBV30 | TGTGCCAGGCGGGCGGGACAGGACCAAGGGAACTATGGCTACACCTTC | CARRAGQDQGNYGYTF
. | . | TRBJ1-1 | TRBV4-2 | TGTGCCAGCAGCCGGTTTCCGGGGAACACTGAAGCTTTCTTT | CASSRFPGNTEAFF
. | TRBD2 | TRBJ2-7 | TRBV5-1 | TGCGCCAGCAGCTTGGGCGGGAGAGTGTACTTC | CASSLGGRVYF
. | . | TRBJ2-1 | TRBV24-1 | TGTGCCACCAGTGCAGAATCATCCTACAATGAGCAGTTCTTC | CATSAESSYNEQFF
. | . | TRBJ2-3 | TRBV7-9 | TGTGCCAGCAGCTGGGGTAACAGGTACACAGATACGCAGTATTTT | CASSWGNRYTDTQYF
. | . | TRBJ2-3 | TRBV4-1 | TGCGCCAGCAGCCAAGATCCAGGGGCTTTCACAGATACGCAGTATTTT | CASSQDPGAFTDTQYF
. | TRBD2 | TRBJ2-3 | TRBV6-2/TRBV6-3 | TGTGCCAGCAGTTACGTGGCTAGCGGGGACGGCACAGATACGCAGTATTTT | CASSYVASGDGTDTQYF
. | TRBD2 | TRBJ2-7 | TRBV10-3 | TGTGCCATCAGCCGACTAGCGGGAGTCGACGAGCAGTACTTC | CAISRLAGVDEQYF
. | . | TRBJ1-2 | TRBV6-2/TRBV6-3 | TGTGCCAGCAGTTACTCGACAGTCGAGACCCTCTATGGCTACACCTTC | CASSYSTVETLYGYTF
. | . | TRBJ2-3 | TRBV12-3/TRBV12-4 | TGTGCCAGCAGTTCAGAGAAGTTAGATACGCAGTATTTT | CASSSEKLDTQYF
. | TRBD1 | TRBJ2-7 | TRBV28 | TGTGCCAGCAGTTTACATATGACAGGGGTCATGTACGAGCAGTACTTC | CASSLHMTGVMYEQYF
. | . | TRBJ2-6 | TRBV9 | TGTGCCAGCAGCGCTGCTGGGGCCAACGTCCTGACTTTC | CASSAAGANVLTF
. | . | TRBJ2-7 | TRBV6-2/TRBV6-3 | TGTGCCAGCAGCGCCCGGGACGGATTGTTCCACGAGCAGTACTTC | CASSARDGLFHEQYF
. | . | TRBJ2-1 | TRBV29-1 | TGCAGCTCAGGGGTTGGTTACAATGAGCAGTTCTTC | CSSGVGYNEQFF
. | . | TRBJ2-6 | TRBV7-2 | TGTGCCAGCAGCCTATCGTTGGGGGCCAACGTCCTGACTTTC | CASSLSLGANVLTF
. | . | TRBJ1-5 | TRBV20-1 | TGCAGTGCTAGTTTAGGGGTCAATCAGCCCCAGCATTTT | CSASLGVNQPQHF
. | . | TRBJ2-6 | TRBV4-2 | TGTGCCAGCAGCCAAGATCAGGGCTCTGGGGCCAACGTCCTGACTTTC | CASSQDQGSGANVLTF
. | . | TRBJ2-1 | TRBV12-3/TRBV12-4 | TGTGCCAGCAGTCCGGGGGACAGTCGCTACAATGAGCAGTTCTTC | CASSPGDSRYNEQFF
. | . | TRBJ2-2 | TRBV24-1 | TGTGCCACCAGTGAAACGAGGACGGAGAACACCGGGGAGCTGTTTTTT | CATSETRTENTGELFF
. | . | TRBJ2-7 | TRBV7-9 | TGTGCCAGCAGAACCGGGAACTACGAGCAGTACTTC | CASRTGNYEQYF
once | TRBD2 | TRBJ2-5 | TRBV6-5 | TGTGCCAGCAGACCCGGACTAGCGTACCAAGAGACCCAGTACTTC | CASRPGLAYQETQYF
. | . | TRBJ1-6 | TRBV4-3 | TGCGCCAGCAGCCAAGGGAGGGGGGCCAATTCACCCCTCCACTTT | CASSQGRGANSPLHF
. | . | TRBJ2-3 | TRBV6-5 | TGTGCCAGCAGTTACTCACCGGGAGATACGCAGTATTTT | CASSYSPGDTQYF
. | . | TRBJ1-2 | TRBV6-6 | TGTGCCAGCAGTTACTCAGGGGATTTCGGATATGGCTACACCTTC | CASSYSGDFGYGYTF
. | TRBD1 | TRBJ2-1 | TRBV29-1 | TGCAGCGTTGAAGTGGTCCCGGGACAGGGGTCCGTCTACAATGAGCAGTTCTTC | CSVEVVPGQGSVYNEQFF
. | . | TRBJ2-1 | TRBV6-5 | TGTGCCACCGTAACAGCGGGTGAGCAGTTCTTC | CATVTAGEQFF
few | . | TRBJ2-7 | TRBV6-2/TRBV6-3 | TGTGCCAGCAGCCAGGGAGGCTACGAGCAGTACTTC | CASSQGGYEQYF
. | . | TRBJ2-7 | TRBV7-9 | TGTGCCAGCAGCTTTGGGTGGCTCACGGAGGGCTACGAGCAGTACTTC | CASSFGWLTEGYEQYF
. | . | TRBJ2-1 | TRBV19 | TGTGCCAGTAGTTTCTGGGGAGTCTATGAGCAGTTCTTC | CASSFWGVYEQFF
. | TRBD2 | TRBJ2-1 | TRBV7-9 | TGTGCCAGCTCCGAGGCGGGAGTCTCCTACAATGAGCAGTTCTTC | CASSEAGVSYNEQFF
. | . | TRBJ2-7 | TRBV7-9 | TGTGCCAGCAGCTTAACGGGCCCCCTCACCTACGAGCAGTACTTC | CASSLTGPLTYEQYF
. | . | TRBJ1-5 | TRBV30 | TGTGCCTGGTGGGGGCAGCCCCAGCATTTT | CAWWGQPQHF
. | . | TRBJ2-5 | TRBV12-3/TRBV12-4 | TGTGCCAGCGCCCCCCGGGGCGGCCAAGAGACCCAGTACTTC | CASAPRGGQETQYF